This T cell receptor beta chain was captured in a study of blood T cell repertoires in COVID-19. Study summary: Samples of COVID-19 (acute and convalescent) were obtained from the United States, Italy and Spain. Nucleic acid was either cDNA or gDNA, and it came from T cells, B-cell-depleted T cells, or PBMCs.

Per the original methods: Amplification of reference gene primers provided the estimated nucleated cell counts. Data came from immunoSEQ multiplex PCR; TCRdb stores just in-frame clones and leaves some out. V, J and clone size derive from that table, while D and trimming were established from the DNA sequence. The table records around 310,000 clones, about nine tenths of them present only once. V lost 7 bases and J lost 0, with 6 bases in between. The V gene's germline CDR1 is KGHDR and CDR2 SFDVKD. The CDR3 covers 13 residues. The study counted Cohort 3 donors as recovered given two negative PCRs, clearance, or symptom resolution.

Sequenced input: PBMCs or T cells enriched from blood (not recorded which). The receptor was isolated from a woman between 40 and 55 years old who had recovered from COVID-19. The V and J genes are TRBV24-1 and TRBJ1-3; D gene ambiguous. The CDR3 protein is CATRQSSGNTIYF. In DNA form, the CDR3 reads TGTGCCACCAGACAAAGCTCTGGAAACACCATATATTTT.